These 12 T cell receptor beta chains were all obtained from the same sample, sequenced in a study of T cell repertoires in cytomegalovirus infection. One entry per CDR3 protein, called by TCRdb with MiXCR from the reads. The sample holds around 530,000 distinct CDR3 sequences, less than 30% seen once. The sequenced material came from PBMCs. The receptors shown here come from a human donor in good health (CMV status not recorded). Some clones in this sample may be carry-over from other donors' samples.

The table lists this clonotype with many counts. The chain uses TRBV12-3 or TRBV12-4 and TRBJ1-1, with 7 bases lining up with TRBD1. V was clipped by 5 bases and J by 3 bases; unmatched bases: 3. CDR3 size: 13 residues. CDR3 sequence reads: CASSMQGDTEAFF. DNA of the CDR3: TGTGCCAGCAGTATGCAGGGGGACACTGAAGCTTTCTTT.

This clonotype was recorded once. The chain combines TRBV6-2 or TRBV6-3 with TRBJ1-5, with D hard to call. The length of the CDR3 is 14 residues. Germline CDR1 and CDR2: MNHEY and SVGEGT. V dropped 0 bases and J dropped 6 bases, with 9 bases sitting between them. The CDR3 loop is CASSYSGRSQPQHF. The CDR3 DNA reads as TGTGCCAGCAGTTACTCAGGGCGAAGTCAGCCCCAGCATTTT.

The chain combines TRBV7-9 with TRBJ1-4; tentative D call: TRBD1 (5 bases). The germline V gene has CDR1 SEHNR and CDR2 FQNEAQ (reference sequence). This CDR3 comprises 16 residues. Deletions cut 5 bases from V and 4 bases from J, with 17 bases between. DNA for the CDR3: TGTGCCAGCAGCACCACAGAAGGGGTTATTAATGAAAAACTGTTTTTT. It specifies CASSTTEGVINEKLFF.

The gene calls are TRBV20-1 and TRBJ2-5, with 7 bases fitting TRBD2. V shed 6 bases and J 0 bases; nucleotides not matched to a gene: 10. CDR3 size: 15 residues. Germline assignment: CDR1 DFQATT and CDR2 SNEGSKA (reference sequence). The CDR3 protein is CSAQGDYRNQETQYF. Written as DNA, the CDR3 is TGCAGTGCCCAAGGGGACTATCGCAACCAAGAGACCCAGTACTTC.

The CDR3 nucleotides are TGTGCCTGGAGTAAAGACTTAGCCAAAAACATTCAGTACTTC. This translates into CAWSKDLAKNIQYF. The V call is TRBV30, the J call TRBJ2-4; D ambiguous. Germline lookup yields CDR1 GTSNPN and CDR2 SVGIG (reference sequence). The V gene lost 2 bases and the J gene lost 0 bases, with 8 bases spanning the gap. This CDR3 comprises 14 residues. The whole variable domain, filled in from reference TRBV30 and TRBJ2-4, reads SQTIHQWPATLVQPVGSPLSLECTVEGTSNPNLYWYRQAAGRGLQLLFYSVGIGQISSEVPQNLSASRPQDRQFILSSKKLLLSDSGFYLCAWSKDLAKNIQYFGAGTRLSVL.

The V gene is TRBV4-3, the J gene TRBJ2-1; D ambiguous. Between the trimmed V and J ends, which lost 4 bases and 7 bases, there was a span of 14 bases. Germline loops: CDR1 LGHNA, CDR2 YSLEER. This CDR3 comprises 14 residues. CDR3 loop: CASSLRTVGNEQFF. CDR3 sequence (DNA): TGCGCCAGCAGCCTCAGAACGGTGGGGAATGAGCAGTTCTTC.

This chain joins TRBV19 and TRBJ2-5; the D gene is possibly TRBD1 (5 bases). This CDR3 is 13 amino acids long. Germline CDR1 reads LNHDA; CDR2 reads SQIVND (reference sequence). V dropped 4 bases and J dropped 1 base, with 7 bases sitting between them. The chain's CDR3 is CASSTGPQETQYF. The DNA for the CDR3 is TGTGCCAGTAGTACAGGGCCCCAAGAGACCCAGTACTTC.

The chain is built from TRBV28 and TRBJ2-5, with TRBD2 identical over 11 bases. Trimming at V came to 5 bases and at J to 4 bases, leaving 6 bases not matched to a gene. CDR1 and CDR2 from the germline V gene are MDHEN and SYDVKM. This CDR3 contains 15 residues. The CDR3 DNA sequence: TGTGCCAGCAGTCAACTAGCGGGAGTAAGAGAGACCCAGTACTTC. It codes for CASSQLAGVRETQYF. Drawing the rest from reference TRBV28 and TRBJ2-5, the complete variable domain is DVKVTQSSRYLVKRTGEKVFLECVQDMDHENMFWYRQDPGLGLRLIYFSYDVKMKEKGDIPEGYSVSREKKERFSLILESASTNQTSMYLCASSQLAGVRETQYFGPGTRLLVL.

In its sample, this clonotype was seen many times. In DNA form, the CDR3 reads TGTGCCAGCAGTGCCCTCGGGGGCAGGTCCTACAATGAGCAGTTCTTC. Its protein is CASSALGGRSYNEQFF. V usage is TRBV28 and J usage is TRBJ2-1; the D call may be TRBD1 or TRBD2 (6 bases each). Germline CDR1 is MDHEN and CDR2 is SYDVKM. This CDR3 is 16 amino acids long. Trimming pared 5 bases from V and 1 base from J, leaving 15 bases between.

The genes are TRBV12-3 or TRBV12-4 and TRBJ1-1; no definite D call. The CDR3 is 15 residues long. Between the trimmed V and J ends, which lost 2 bases and 3 bases, there was a span of 13 bases. CDR3 loop: CASSLFRLTDTEAFF. As DNA, the CDR3 is TGTGCCAGCAGTTTATTCCGACTCACGGACACTGAAGCTTTCTTT.

J is TRBJ2-7 and V is TRBV4-1; D unclear. The V end lost 0 bases, the J end lost 0 bases, and 6 bases lay between the germline ends. Per the germline V gene, CDR1 is MGHRA and CDR2 is YSYEKL. The CDR3 runs 14 residues. The CDR3 protein is CASSQDGSSYEQYF. In DNA form, the CDR3 reads TGCGCCAGCAGCCAAGACGGATCCTCCTACGAGCAGTACTTC.

This clonotype has just a few counts. This chain uses TRBV12-3 or TRBV12-4 with TRBJ2-4; D gene unclear. Trimming took 5 bases from V and 10 from J, leaving 21 bases between them. The CDR3 runs to 15 residues. The CDR3 here is CASSLPSPNHLIQYF. CDR3 nucleotides: TGTGCCAGCAGTCTACCTAGTCCCAACCATCTTATTCAGTACTTC.